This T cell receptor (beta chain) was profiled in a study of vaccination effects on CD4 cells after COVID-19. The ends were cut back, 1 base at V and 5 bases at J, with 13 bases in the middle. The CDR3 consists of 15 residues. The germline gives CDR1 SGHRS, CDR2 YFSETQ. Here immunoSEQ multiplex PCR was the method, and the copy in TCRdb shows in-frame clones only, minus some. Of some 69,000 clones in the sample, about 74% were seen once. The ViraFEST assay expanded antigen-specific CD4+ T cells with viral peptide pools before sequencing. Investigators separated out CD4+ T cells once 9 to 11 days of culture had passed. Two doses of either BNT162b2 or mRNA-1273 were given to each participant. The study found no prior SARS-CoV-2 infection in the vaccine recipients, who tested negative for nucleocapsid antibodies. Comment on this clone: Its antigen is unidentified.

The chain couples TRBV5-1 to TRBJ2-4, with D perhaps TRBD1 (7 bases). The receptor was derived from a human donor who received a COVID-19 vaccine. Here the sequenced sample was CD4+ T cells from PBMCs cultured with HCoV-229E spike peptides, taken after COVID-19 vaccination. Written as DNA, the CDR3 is TGCGCCAGCAGCTTGTTGGAGGGGGCGGAAAACATTCAGTACTTC. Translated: CASSLLEGAENIQYF.